What follows is one T cell receptor (beta chain) and its context. Its antigen is still unknown. The conserved closing phenylalanine or tryptophan is absent in this CDR3, likely reflecting a read error. The DNA is left out, because the CDR3 cannot be placed on it with certainty; the CDR3 is given as TCRdb lists it. The data stem from a study of tumor-infiltrating lymphocytes in glioblastoma multiforme. Study-wide results and caveats: Just one glioblastoma patient contributed to the TCR-mutation comparison.

The CDR3 adds up to 12 amino acids, both ends counted. In germline, CDR1 is SGHAT, CDR2 FQDESV (reference sequence). Three nested ARM-PCR rounds with V-beta and C-beta primers built TCRB libraries. TCRB-specific cDNA synthesis used approximately 0.5 ug of total RNA. MiXCR, applied by TCRdb to the multiplex PCR reads, yields one record per CDR3 protein. The sample has 30,000 or so distinct CDR3 sequences; roughly three fifths are singletons. This TCR came from a male donor with glioblastoma. This chain connects TRBV11-1 to TRBJ2-7; TRBD1 is taken as the D call from the table, unchecked against the DNA. Sequenced sample: brain tumor tissue. The CDR3 region is CDSSGQGRERYL.